This is a list of T cell receptor beta chains from one sample in a study of blood T cell repertoires in COVID-19. Clones were sequenced by immunoSEQ multiplex PCR, and TCRdb holds only the in-frame ones, with some missing. The sample lists roughly 280,000 clones; approximately 83% were seen once. Sequencing used peripheral blood. These receptors originate from a woman in her 70s with acute or convalescent COVID-19. Each CDR3 is given with its conserved first and last residue. D genes are given only for firm matches. Rows give clone size only sometimes, using once, few, many, or a class for an expanded clone.

d_call clone_size j_call v_call cdr3_aa cdr3_nt
NA NA TRBJ1-2 TRBV7-9 CASSSQGIGGYTF TGTGCCAGCAGCTCCCAGGGAATAGGAGGCTACACCTTC
TRBD1 NA TRBJ2-1 TRBV6-5 CASKDRGLLNEQFF TGTGCCAGCAAGGACAGGGGCCTTCTCAATGAGCAGTTCTTC
NA NA TRBJ1-1 TRBV9 CASSVDLLNTEAFF TGTGCCAGCAGCGTAGATCTCCTGAACACTGAAGCTTTCTTT
TRBD2 NA TRBJ2-5 TRBV2 CASGRLARETQYF TGTGCCAGCGGAAGACTAGCGAGAGAGACCCAGTACTTC
TRBD1 NA TRBJ1-5 TRBV11-2 CASSFDRGLYQPQHF TGTGCCAGCAGCTTTGACAGGGGCCTATATCAGCCCCAGCATTTT
NA NA TRBJ1-2 TRBV7-2 CASSSPGPQGGGYTF TGTGCCAGCAGCTCTCCCGGTCCCCAGGGAGGTGGCTACACCTTC
NA NA TRBJ1-6 TRBV18 CAGGGGTYNSPLHF TGTGCCGGGGGGGGCGGCACCTATAATTCACCCCTCCACTTT
NA NA TRBJ1-2 TRBV27 CASSLAYSGFGGYTF TGTGCCAGCAGTTTAGCCTACTCAGGTTTCGGTGGCTACACCTTC
NA NA TRBJ1-4 TRBV5-1 CASSQGRVANEKLFF TGCGCCAGCAGCCAGGGGAGAGTGGCTAATGAAAAACTGTTTTTT
NA NA TRBJ2-7 TRBV6-6 CASTREESAEQYF TGTGCCAGCACGAGGGAGGAGTCAGCCGAGCAGTACTTC
TRBD2 NA TRBJ2-1 TRBV7-3 CASSLPPGGRGEQFF TGTGCCAGCAGCCTACCCCCGGGGGGGCGAGGTGAGCAGTTCTTC
NA NA TRBJ2-3 TRBV27 CASSKRGGVTDTQYF TGTGCCAGCAGTAAAAGGGGGGGGGTTACAGATACGCAGTATTTT
NA NA TRBJ2-5 TRBV5-1 CASSSRSGRQETQYF TGCGCCAGCAGTTCCCGAAGCGGACGCCAAGAGACCCAGTACTTC
NA NA TRBJ2-7 TRBV5-1 CASSNGAGSYEQYF TGCGCCAGCAGTAATGGGGCAGGGTCGTACGAGCAGTACTTC
NA NA TRBJ1-1 TRBV18 CASSSGGPNTEAFF TGTGCCAGCTCCTCGGGAGGGCCGAACACTGAAGCTTTCTTT
TRBD1 NA TRBJ1-4 TRBV4-1 CASSLKDRVNEKLFF TGCGCCAGCAGCCTCAAAGACAGGGTAAACGAAAAACTGTTTTTT
TRBD1 NA TRBJ1-1 TRBV19 CASSSGGLNTEAFF TGTGCCAGTAGCTCAGGGGGTCTGAACACTGAAGCTTTCTTT
NA NA TRBJ2-5 TRBV24-1 CATSDFRLLETQYF TGTGCCACCAGTGATTTTCGTCTCCTGGAGACCCAGTACTTC
NA NA TRBJ1-5 TRBV4-1 CASSPFSGVYQPQHF TGCGCCAGCAGCCCCTTTTCGGGGGTCTATCAGCCCCAGCATTTT
TRBD1 NA TRBJ1-2 TRBV5-1 CASSQAGTGGQGYTF TGCGCCAGCAGCCAGGCCGGGACAGGGGGACAGGGCTACACCTTC
NA NA TRBJ1-6 TRBV18 CASSPYGKSSYNSPLHF TGTGCCAGCTCACCTTACGGGAAAAGCTCCTATAATTCACCCCTCCACTTT
NA once TRBJ2-2 TRBV30 CAWSGGSPNTGELFF TGTGCCTGGAGTGGCGGATCCCCGAACACCGGGGAGCTGTTTTTT
TRBD1 NA TRBJ1-3 TRBV3-1/TRBV3-2 CASSHLGTVGRNTIYF TGTGCCAGCAGCCATCTGGGGACAGTAGGGAGAAACACCATATATTTT
NA NA TRBJ1-2 TRBV5-1 CASTETAANYGYTF TGCGCCAGCACCGAGACAGCCGCTAACTATGGCTACACCTTC
NA NA TRBJ1-2 TRBV2 CASSEYGGRFNYGYTF TGTGCCAGCAGTGAATACGGGGGGAGGTTTAACTATGGCTACACCTTC
NA once TRBJ1-4 TRBV5-1 CASSSQGSNEKLFF TGCGCCAGCAGCTCCCAGGGCAGTAATGAAAAACTGTTTTTT
NA NA TRBJ1-3 TRBV19 CASSMGGYQYTIYF TGTGCCAGTAGTATGGGAGGGTACCAATACACCATATATTTT
NA NA TRBJ1-6 TRBV9 CASSVGGDYNSPLHF TGTGCCAGCAGCGTGGGGGGGGATTATAATTCACCCCTCCACTTT
NA once TRBJ2-3 TRBV6-5 CASRPWGGGLMQYF TGTGCCAGCCGACCCTGGGGGGGCGGGTTGATGCAGTATTTT
TRBD2 NA TRBJ2-7 TRBV3-1/TRBV3-2 CASRPGGGEQYF TGTGCCAGCCGACCGGGAGGGGGCGAGCAGTACTTC
TRBD1 NA TRBJ2-1 TRBV18 CASSPPIGTGYNEQFF TGTGCCAGCTCACCACCGATCGGGACAGGATACAATGAGCAGTTCTTC
NA NA TRBJ1-2 TRBV7-2 CASSLGFGGRIGYTF TGTGCCAGCAGCTTAGGATTCGGGGGTAGAATTGGCTACACCTTC
NA NA TRBJ1-1 TRBV6-5 CASGKGVTEAFF TGTGCCAGCGGGAAGGGGGTCACTGAAGCTTTCTTT
NA NA TRBJ2-7 TRBV7-9 CASSGDLRGSSYEQYF TGTGCCAGCAGCGGGGATTTAAGGGGTAGCTCCTACGAGCAGTACTTC
TRBD2 once TRBJ2-7 TRBV7-9 CASSLSGESYEQYF TGTGCCAGCAGCTTAAGCGGGGAATCCTACGAGCAGTACTTC